This T cell receptor beta chain was retrieved from a study of technical replicates of blood from a handful of donors. Libraries were prepared by immunoSEQ multiplex PCR; TCRdb keeps only in-frame clonotypes and omits some of them. The sample records about 81,000 clones, about 96% being singletons. J lost 7 bases, V lost 9 bases, and 7 bases had no gene match. The CDR3 sequence is 13 residues long. CDR1 MNHNS and CDR2 SASEGT come from the germline V gene. This clonotype was obtained from a human donor in good health. The specimen was T cells isolated from PBMCs. This sequence joins TRBV6-1 and TRBJ1-5; 9 positions match TRBD1. The CDR3 sequence is CASQGQGRQPQHF. CDR3 nucleotides: TGTGCCAGTCAGGGACAGGGAAGACAGCCCCAGCATTTT.